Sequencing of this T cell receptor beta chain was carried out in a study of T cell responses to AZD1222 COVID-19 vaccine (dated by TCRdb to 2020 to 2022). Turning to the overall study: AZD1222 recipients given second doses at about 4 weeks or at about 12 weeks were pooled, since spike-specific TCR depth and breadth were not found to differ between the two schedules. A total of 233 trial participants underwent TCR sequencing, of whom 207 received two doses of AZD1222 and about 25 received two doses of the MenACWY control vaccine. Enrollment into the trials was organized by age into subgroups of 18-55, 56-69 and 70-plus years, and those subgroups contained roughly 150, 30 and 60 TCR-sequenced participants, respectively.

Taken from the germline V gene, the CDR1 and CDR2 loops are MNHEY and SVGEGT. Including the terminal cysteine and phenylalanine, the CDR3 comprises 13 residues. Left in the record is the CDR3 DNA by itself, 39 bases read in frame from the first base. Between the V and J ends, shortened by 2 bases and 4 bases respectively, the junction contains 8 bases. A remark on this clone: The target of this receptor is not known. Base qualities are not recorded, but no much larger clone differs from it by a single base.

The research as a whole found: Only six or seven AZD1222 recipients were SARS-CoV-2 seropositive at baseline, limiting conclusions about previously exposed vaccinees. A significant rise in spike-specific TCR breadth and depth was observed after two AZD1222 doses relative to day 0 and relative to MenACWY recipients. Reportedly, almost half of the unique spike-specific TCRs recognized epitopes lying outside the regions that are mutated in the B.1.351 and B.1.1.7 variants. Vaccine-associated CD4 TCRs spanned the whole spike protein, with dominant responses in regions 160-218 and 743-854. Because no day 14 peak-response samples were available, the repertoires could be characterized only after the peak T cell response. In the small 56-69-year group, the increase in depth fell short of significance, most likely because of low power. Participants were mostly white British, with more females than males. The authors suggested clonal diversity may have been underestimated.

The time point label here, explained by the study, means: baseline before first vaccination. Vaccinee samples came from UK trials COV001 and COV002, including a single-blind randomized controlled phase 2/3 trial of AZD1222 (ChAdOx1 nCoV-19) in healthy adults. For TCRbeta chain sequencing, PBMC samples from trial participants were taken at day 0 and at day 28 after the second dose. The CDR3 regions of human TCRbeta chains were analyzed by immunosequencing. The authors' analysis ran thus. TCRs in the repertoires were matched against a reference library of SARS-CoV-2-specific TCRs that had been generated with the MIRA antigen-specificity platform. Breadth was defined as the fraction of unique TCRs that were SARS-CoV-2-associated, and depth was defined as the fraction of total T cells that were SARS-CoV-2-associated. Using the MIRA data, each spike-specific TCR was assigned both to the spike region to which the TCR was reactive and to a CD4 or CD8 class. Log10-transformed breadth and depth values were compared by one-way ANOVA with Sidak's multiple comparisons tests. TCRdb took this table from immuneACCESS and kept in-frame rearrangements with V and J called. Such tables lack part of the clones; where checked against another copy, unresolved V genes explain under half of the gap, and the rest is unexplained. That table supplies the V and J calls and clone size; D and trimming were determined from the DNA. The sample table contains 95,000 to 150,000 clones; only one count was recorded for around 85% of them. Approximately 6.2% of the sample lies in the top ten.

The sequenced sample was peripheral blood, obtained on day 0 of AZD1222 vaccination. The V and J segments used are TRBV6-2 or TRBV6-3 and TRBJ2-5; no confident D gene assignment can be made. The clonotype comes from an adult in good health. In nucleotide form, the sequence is TGTGCCAGCAGTTACAGCGACCGAGAGACCCAGTACTTC. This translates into CASSYSDRETQYF.